A selection of T cell receptor beta chains follows, all from one sample in a study of T-cell memory formation after mild COVID-19. MiXCR, run by TCRdb on the 5' RACE reads, gives a single entry per CDR3 protein. The data hold roughly 450,000 distinct CDR3 sequences, with 15% to 20% observed a single time. Source material: PBMCs or a T cell subset sorted from them (not recorded which). These receptors were obtained from an adult woman who had mild COVID-19 (a few samples of this study predate the infection). Cell type and time point are not known. Both conserved end residues are part of each CDR3. D genes are given only for firm matches. Only some rows state a clone size, as once, few, many or a class for expanded clones.

j_call v_call d_call clone_size cdr3_aa cdr3_nt
TRBJ1-1 TRBV29-1 . . CSVAGGSGTEAFF TGCAGCGTTGCCGGCGGGTCCGGCACTGAAGCTTTCTTT
TRBJ2-1 TRBV20-1 . . CSATDSPLLGEQFF TGCAGTGCCACGGACTCACCCCTACTCGGCGAGCAGTTCTTC
TRBJ2-7 TRBV12-5 . . CASGGPTGSYEQYF TGTGCTAGTGGTGGACCGACAGGTTCCTACGAGCAGTACTTC
TRBJ2-7 TRBV11-3 . . CASSLWGGYEQYF TGTGCCAGCAGCTTATGGGGCGGCTACGAGCAGTACTTC
TRBJ1-4 TRBV7-8 TRBD1 . CASSSGGGAQEWEKLFF TGTGCCAGCAGCTCAGGGGGTGGAGCGCAGGAATGGGAAAAACTGTTTTTT
TRBJ2-2 TRBV29-1 . few CSYDRSNTGELFF TGCAGCTATGACAGATCGAACACCGGGGAGCTGTTTTTT
TRBJ2-1 TRBV12-3/TRBV12-4 TRBD2 many CASSLSSSGDEQFF TGTGCCAGCAGTTTAAGTTCTAGCGGGGATGAGCAGTTCTTC
TRBJ1-5 TRBV19 TRBD1 few CASRPPGQALRGNQPQHF TGTGCCAGTAGACCCCCGGGACAGGCACTTAGGGGGAATCAGCCCCAGCATTTT
TRBJ2-1 TRBV6-5 . . CATFHYNEQFF TGTGCCACCTTTCACTACAATGAGCAGTTCTTC
TRBJ2-5 TRBV6-5 TRBD2 many CASSPEAPIGLAGDEETQYF TGTGCCAGCAGTCCCGAGGCCCCAATCGGGCTAGCGGGGGATGAAGAGACCCAGTACTTC
TRBJ2-5 TRBV2 . many CASSGRAAGGTQYF TGTGCCAGCAGTGGTCGCGCAGCTGGGGGGACCCAGTACTTC
TRBJ2-1 TRBV6-4 TRBD2 many CASSAGTSGEQFF TGTGCCAGCAGCGCCGGGACTAGCGGGGAGCAGTTCTTC
TRBJ2-3 TRBV9 TRBD1 . CASSAFDRGTTDTQYF TGTGCCAGCAGCGCCTTCGACAGGGGCACCACAGATACGCAGTATTTT
TRBJ2-7 TRBV4-1 . . CASRESGWPYEQYF TGCGCCAGCCGCGAATCCGGATGGCCCTACGAGCAGTACTTC
TRBJ2-5 TRBV6-5 TRBD2 once CASSHGLGRQETQYF TGTGCCAGCAGCCACGGACTAGGTCGTCAAGAGACCCAGTACTTC
TRBJ2-1 TRBV28 TRBD1 . CASSTGTGFNEQFF TGTGCCAGCAGTACCGGGACAGGGTTCAATGAGCAGTTCTTC
TRBJ2-2 TRBV6-5 TRBD2 few CASSYSFVAGGITGELFF TGTGCCAGCAGTTACTCGTTCGTAGCGGGGGGAATCACCGGGGAGCTGTTTTTT
TRBJ2-5 TRBV5-1 TRBD2 few CASSRGLADGETQYF TGCGCCAGCAGCCGGGGACTAGCGGATGGGGAGACCCAGTACTTC
TRBJ1-1 TRBV5-4 TRBD1 . CASSLEGAWTEAFF TGTGCCAGCAGCTTGGAGGGGGCTTGGACTGAAGCTTTCTTT
TRBJ2-1 TRBV4-1 . many CASSLGTDSDSYNEQFF TGCGCCAGCAGCCTAGGGACGGACTCCGACTCCTACAATGAGCAGTTCTTC
TRBJ2-5 TRBV24-1 . few CATSDRAETQYF TGTGCCACCAGTGACCGGGCGGAGACCCAGTACTTC
TRBJ2-1 TRBV5-1 . . CASSLSPLAVQNEQFF TGCGCCAGCAGCTTGAGTCCTTTAGCGGTCCAGAATGAGCAGTTCTTC
TRBJ2-3 TRBV12-3/TRBV12-4 TRBD2 few CASRPGGGTDTQYF TGTGCCAGCAGGCCGGGGGGGGGCACAGATACGCAGTATTTT
TRBJ2-1 TRBV4-2 . many CASSLGANNEQFF TGTGCCAGCAGCCTGGGGGCCAACAATGAGCAGTTCTTC
TRBJ1-4 TRBV7-2 . few CASSLRTGTGNEKLFF TGTGCCAGCAGCTTAAGAACCGGCACGGGAAATGAAAAACTGTTTTTT
TRBJ1-4 TRBV12-3/TRBV12-4 . . CASSGPFEKLFF TGTGCCAGCAGCGGACCGTTTGAAAAACTGTTTTTT
TRBJ2-7 TRBV5-1 TRBD1 many CASSLSGQDYYEQYF TGCGCCAGCAGCTTGTCCGGACAGGATTACTACGAGCAGTACTTC
TRBJ2-1 TRBV12-3/TRBV12-4 TRBD1 many CASSSGGGFLVEQFF TGTGCCAGCAGTTCAGGGGGCGGGTTTTTAGTTGAGCAGTTCTTC
TRBJ2-4 TRBV12-3/TRBV12-4 . few CASTQTVELAKNIQYF TGTGCCAGCACCCAAACTGTTGAATTAGCCAAAAACATTCAGTACTTC
TRBJ2-7 TRBV5-6 . . CASSFPPRYEQYF TGTGCCAGCAGCTTTCCCCCACGTTACGAGCAGTACTTC
TRBJ2-3 TRBV4-3 TRBD2 many CASSKGSAGTSPDTQYF TGCGCCAGCAGCAAGGGGTCTGCCGGGACTAGCCCAGATACGCAGTATTTT
TRBJ2-5 TRBV12-3/TRBV12-4 TRBD1 . CASRPGGRETQYF TGTGCCAGCAGACCAGGGGGCAGGGAGACCCAGTACTTC
TRBJ1-1 TRBV9 . few CASSPGTGPYGAFF TGTGCCAGCAGCCCAGGGACGGGGCCCTATGGGGCTTTCTTT
TRBJ1-4 TRBV20-1 . few CSARATTGYNEKLFF TGCAGTGCTAGAGCCACCACAGGTTATAATGAAAAACTGTTTTTT
TRBJ2-3 TRBV7-6 TRBD1 few CASSLVLPGQGLPDTQYF TGTGCCAGCAGCTTAGTGCTACCGGGACAGGGCCTCCCAGATACGCAGTATTTT
TRBJ1-6 TRBV24-1 . . CATSAAEGAPLHF TGTGCCACCAGTGCCGCGGAGGGAGCACCCCTCCACTTT
TRBJ2-3 TRBV9 TRBD2 many CASSVSSVGGSTQYF TGTGCCAGCAGCGTATCGTCGGTCGGCGGGAGCACGCAGTATTTT
TRBJ1-5 TRBV5-6 TRBD1 . CASSLWQGASQPQHF TGTGCCAGCAGCTTGTGGCAGGGGGCGTCACAGCCCCAGCATTTT
TRBJ2-7 TRBV20-1 . few CSARRYKDRATGTTLDEQYF TGCAGTGCTAGACGATATAAAGACAGGGCAACCGGGACTACGCTAGACGAGCAGTACTTC
TRBJ2-7 TRBV20-1 . . CSARGLVYEQYF TGCAGTGCTAGGGGTCTAGTCTACGAGCAGTACTTC
TRBJ1-3 TRBV6-1 TRBD1 . CASSEATGSGNTIYF TGTGCCAGCAGTGAGGCGACAGGGTCTGGAAACACCATATATTTT
TRBJ2-1 TRBV7-2 . few CASSLTWEKYNEQFF TGTGCCAGCAGCTTAACGTGGGAGAAGTACAATGAGCAGTTCTTC
TRBJ2-3 TRBV15 TRBD2 few CATSRGLARSTDTQYF TGTGCCACCAGCAGAGGACTAGCGCGCTCAACGGATACGCAGTATTTT
TRBJ1-4 TRBV6-6 . many CASSYGVLGGNEKLFF TGTGCCAGCAGTTACGGGGTTCTAGGCGGTAATGAAAAACTGTTTTTT
TRBJ2-5 TRBV12-3/TRBV12-4 . many CASSFPVREQSETQYF TGTGCCAGCAGTTTTCCTGTCCGGGAGCAGAGCGAGACCCAGTACTTC
TRBJ1-5 TRBV7-8 TRBD1 . CASSRQGNSNQPQHF TGTGCCAGCAGCCGACAGGGTAATAGCAATCAGCCCCAGCATTTT
TRBJ2-4 TRBV12-3/TRBV12-4 . few CASSFGALAKNIQYF TGTGCCAGCAGTTTTGGAGCGTTAGCCAAAAACATTCAGTACTTC
TRBJ2-3 TRBV7-9 . few CASSKGGARTDTQYF TGTGCCAGCAGCAAGGGGGGGGCCCGCACAGATACGCAGTATTTT
TRBJ2-3 TRBV6-1 . few CASKIGGPDTQYF TGTGCCAGCAAGATCGGGGGGCCAGATACGCAGTATTTT